This T cell receptor (beta chain) stems from a study of blood T cell repertoires in COVID-19 (dated by TCRdb to the early 2020s). Study-level background: Samples from collaborators originated in the United States, Italy and Spain and spanned both the acute and convalescent phases of COVID-19. The material from the prospective study consisted of cDNA or gDNA derived from T cells, B-cell-depleted T cells, or PBMCs. The repertoires were released in a freely available public database intended as a resource for research on the immune response to SARS-CoV-2. The samples were drawn from the first 160 participants of the ongoing ImmuneRACE study and from 1,254 subjects provided by 6 global collaborators. A de-identified subject ID, COVID-19 status, age in years and sex were almost always included in the sample metadata. Where HLA class I and class II types were available, the types were taken from metadata supplied by the sample provider, not from assay-based typing. Deeply sampled blood TCRbeta repertoires from subjects exposed to, actively infected with, or recovered from COVID-19 were included in the dataset.

TCRbeta CDR3 regions were amplified from genomic DNA by means of the immunoSEQ Assay, a bias-controlled multiplex PCR. The study's own analysis went as follows. Nucleated cell counts per sample were estimated from amplification of reference gene primers within the assay. To quantify the absolute abundance of each unique TCRbeta CDR3 rearrangement, sequence reads were collapsed and filtered. For each sample, productive Simpson clonality was calculated as the square root of Simpson's diversity index over productive rearrangements. This is the immuneACCESS table as TCRdb keeps it, with only in-frame sequences that have V and J called. A part of the clones is gone; compared with another copy, unresolved V genes explain less than half, and the rest is unexplained. From that table come the V and J calls and clone size; the DNA was used to work out D and trimming. The sample includes about 370,000 clones, with approximately 88% observed a single time. The ten most abundant clones make up around 3% of the sample.

General conclusions and limits of the study: The quantity of clinical and demographic metadata differed by source and by participant and was supplied without curation.

The CDR3 measures 14 amino acids from cysteine to phenylalanine. Solely the CDR3 DNA is kept, with 42 bases framed from the first base. The germline V gene supplies CDR1 MNHNS and CDR2 SASEGT. V sheds 3 bases and J sheds 8 bases, leaving 16 bases between their ends. At one collaborating source in Seattle, patients were enrolled during active infection and were followed longitudinally through the course of disease. The collaborating institutions used their own protocols to collect whole blood in K2EDTA tubes. Collaborator samples were shipped for TCRbeta analysis as frozen whole blood, isolated PBMCs, or DNA extracted from either sample type. As to this clone: Its recognized antigen is unknown. No qualities accompany the bases; no much larger clone lies one base away.

The sequence derives from a woman in her twenties or thirties with COVID-19, enrolled during active disease. The sequence is built from TRBV6-1 and TRBJ1-2; 5 matching bases give a weak D call of TRBD1. Specimen: peripheral blood. CDR3 reads: CASSDGVTGTGYTF. In nucleotides, the sequence is TGTGCCAGCAGTGATGGGGTTACAGGTACAGGCTACACCTTC.